The source of this T cell receptor (beta chain) is a study of Ad26.COV2.S vaccination and SARS-CoV-2 variants (dated by TCRdb to about 2021). Looking at the study overall: Donors in the vaccine arm were drawn from COV1001, a phase I-IIa trial of Ad26.COV2.S in healthy adults that was multicentre, randomized, double-blind and placebo-controlled. Dosing of Ad26.COV2.S was intramuscular, at either 5x10^10 or 1x10^11 viral particles, delivered as one shot or as two shots spaced 56 days apart. TCRbeta repertoire sequencing was used to assess the specificity and breadth of SARS-CoV-2-reactive T cell receptors after Ad26.COV2.S vaccination. A total of 32 samples were included in the TCR-sequenced set, comprising around 19 Ad26.COV2.S vaccine recipients, 5 placebo recipients and 8 SARS-CoV-2 convalescent individuals. Trial participants were randomized into five groups of five, in which low-dose or high-dose Ad26.COV2.S was given once or twice, or placebo was given on both occasions. Throughout the experiments and outcome assessment, investigators stayed blinded to trial group allocation.

TCRbeta CDR3 regions were sequenced with the immunoSEQ Assay. After extraction, genomic DNA underwent amplification by bias-controlled multiplex PCR, followed by high-throughput sequencing. Per the source publication's procedure: To quantify the absolute abundance of every unique TCRbeta CDR3 region, sequences were collapsed and filtered. T cell fraction was estimated by normalizing TCRbeta template counts to usable DNA, with usable DNA measured through amplification of reference genes found in all nucleated cells. Repertoire TCRs were annotated as SARS-CoV-2-specific when V gene, CDR3 amino acid sequence and J gene were exactly matched to a known reactive TCR set. The reference SARS-CoV-2 TCR set was derived from MIRA and filtered for enrichment in COVID-19-positive ImmuneCODE repertoires, a step that removed public or cross-reactive TCRs. Based on the MIRA antigens, annotated TCRs were further analysed at the level of specific ORF or position within ORF. Depth was the summed frequency of annotated unique rearrangements, while breadth was defined as annotated unique rearrangements over total unique productive rearrangements. Two-sided Wilcoxon rank-sum tests were used to compare TCR breadth between groups. Here the immuneACCESS table is served through TCRdb, limited to in-frame sequences with V and J called. Missing clones are a known gap in these copies; in checked studies unresolved V genes cover under half, and the rest lacks a known reason. V and J calls and clone size are those listed in that table; D and trimming were worked out from the DNA. The sample yields about 420,000 clones; roughly 90% were counted once. Of the sample, 3.6% falls within the top ten clones.

A word on this clone: No antigen is known for it. Per-base quality was not reported, and no clone a single base away is much larger than it.

Study-wide findings and limitations: Ad26.COV2.S recipients had higher spike-specific TCR breadth than placebo recipients (P = 0.0014). Substantial breadth of spike-specific CD8+ and CD4+ T cell responses was reported after vaccination. The study lacked the statistical power to compare responses across vaccine doses or regimens. The authors noted that the TCR breadth and depth analyses may have underestimated total T cell responses. Vaccine and placebo recipients had similar non-spike TCR breadth, a finding consistent with the vaccine containing only spike.

What this sample's treatment or condition label stands for: roughly 18 received Ad26.COV2.S at low or high dose, single or two shots; 5 received placebo; per-sample allocation not given. Repertoires of vaccine and placebo recipients were sequenced from samples collected on day 63 after the first injection. In Cohort 1b, around 23 adults aged 18-55 years were enrolled at a single site in Boston, USA, between 29 July and 7 August 2020. Ad26.COV2.S was a replication-incompetent adenovirus type 26 vector that expressed a prefusion-stabilized SARS-CoV-2 spike protein derived from the original Wuhan strain. CDR1 MNHEY and CDR2 SVGAGI are derived from the germline V gene. The CDR3, cysteine through phenylalanine, is 15 amino acids long. CDR3 DNA is the only sequence kept; it has 45 bases, read in frame from the first base. After removal of 6 bases from V and 5 bases from J, the junction retains 11 bases not matched to a gene.

The V and J genes are TRBV6-5 and TRBJ2-7; TRBD1 aligns with 9 central bases. Specimen: peripheral blood, collected in a trial of Ad26.COV2.S vaccine versus placebo. The TCR comes from a person aged 18-60 years who received the Ad26.COV2.S COVID-19 vaccine or a placebo. The CDR3 region has the sequence CASRLQTGGVDEQYF. DNA sequence: TGTGCCAGCAGACTCCAGACAGGGGGAGTAGACGAGCAGTACTTC.